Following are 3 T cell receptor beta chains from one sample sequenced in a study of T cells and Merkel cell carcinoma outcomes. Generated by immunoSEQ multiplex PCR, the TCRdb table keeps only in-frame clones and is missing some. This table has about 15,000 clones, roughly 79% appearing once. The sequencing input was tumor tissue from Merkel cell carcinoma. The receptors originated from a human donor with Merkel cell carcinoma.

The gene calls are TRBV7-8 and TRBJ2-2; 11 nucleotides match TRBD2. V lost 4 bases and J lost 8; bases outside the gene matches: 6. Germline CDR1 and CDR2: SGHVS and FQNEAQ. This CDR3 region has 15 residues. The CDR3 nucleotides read TGTGCCAGCAGCTCACTGACTAGCGGGGCGGGGGAGCTGTTTTTT. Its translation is CASSSLTSGAGELFF. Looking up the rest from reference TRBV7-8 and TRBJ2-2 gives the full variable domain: GAGVSQSPRYKVAKRGQDVALRCDPISGHVSLFWYQQALGQGPEFLTYFQNEAQLDKSGLPSDRFFAERPEGSVSTLKIQRTQQEDSAVYLCASSSLTSGAGELFFGEGSRLTVL.

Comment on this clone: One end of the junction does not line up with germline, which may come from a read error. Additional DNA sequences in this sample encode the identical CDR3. For the CDR3, the DNA is TGTGCCAGCAGCTGGGGGGCAGGGGATTCACCTCTCCACTTT. The encoded protein is CASSWGAGDSPLHF. The V and J genes are TRBV7-9 and TRBJ1-6; maybe TRBD1 (6 bases). CDR3 size: 14 residues. CDR1 is SEHNR and CDR2 is FQNEAQ in the germline V gene (reference sequence).

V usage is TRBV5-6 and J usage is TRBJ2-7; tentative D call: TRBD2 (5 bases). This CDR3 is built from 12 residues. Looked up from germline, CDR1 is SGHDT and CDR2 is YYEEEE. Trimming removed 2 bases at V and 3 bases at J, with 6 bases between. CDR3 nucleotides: TGTGCCAGCAGCTTTCGGGACTACGAGCAGTACTTC. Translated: CASSFRDYEQYF.